This entry concerns a single TCR beta chain. As yet, its antigen is unknown. The record originates from a study of cytomegalovirus exposure and HLA in healthy donors. The PCR used 60 Vbeta and 13 Jbeta primers. The data were produced by immunoSEQ multiplex PCR, yet TCRdb's version contains in-frame clones alone and is incomplete. The table for this sample gives around 50,000 clones. Regarding the study as a whole: Previously analyzed data showed that most TCR beta V segments were productive at a frequency of about 87% or about 30%.

The source of this sequence is a woman between 40 and 50 years old in good health and CMV-seronegative. The sample comprised PBMCs.

CDR3 sequence: CASSQSEGNRPGYTF. The DNA for the CDR3 is TGTGCCAGCTCACAGTCGGAGGGCAATCGACCTGGCTACACCTTC. This chain uses TRBV18 with TRBJ1-2; no firm D call. In germline, CDR1 is KGHSH, CDR2 LQKENI. This CDR3 region has 15 residues. Trimming took off 4 bases at V and 7 bases at J, with 19 bases between the two ends.